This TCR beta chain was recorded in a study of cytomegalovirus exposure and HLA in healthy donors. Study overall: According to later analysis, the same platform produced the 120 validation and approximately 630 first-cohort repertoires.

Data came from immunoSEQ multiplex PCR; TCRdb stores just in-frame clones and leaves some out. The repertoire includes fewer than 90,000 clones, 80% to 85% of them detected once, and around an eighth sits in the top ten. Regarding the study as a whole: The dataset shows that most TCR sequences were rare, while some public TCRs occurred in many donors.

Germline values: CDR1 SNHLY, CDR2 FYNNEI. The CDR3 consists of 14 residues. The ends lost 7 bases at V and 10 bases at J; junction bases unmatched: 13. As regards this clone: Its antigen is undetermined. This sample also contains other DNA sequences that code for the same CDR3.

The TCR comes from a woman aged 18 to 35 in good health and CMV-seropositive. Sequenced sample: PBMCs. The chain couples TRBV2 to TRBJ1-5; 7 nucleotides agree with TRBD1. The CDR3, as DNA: TGTGCCAGCATGGTACAGGGGCCCCCTCAACCCCAGCATTTT. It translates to CASMVQGPPQPQHF.